The present T cell receptor beta chain was sequenced within a study of T cell responses to AZD1222 COVID-19 vaccine. Between the trimmed V and J ends, which lost 3 bases and 1 base, there was a span of 12 bases. The CDR3 length is 16 residues. Germline-derived CDR1 and CDR2 are LNHNV and YYDKDF (reference sequence). The protocol was immunoSEQ multiplex PCR, while the TCRdb copy is restricted to in-frame clones and leaves out a portion. The data hold roughly 150,000 clones, with roughly 92% observed a single time. This sequence joins TRBV15 and TRBJ2-2; a possible D gene is TRBD2 (6 bases). The source of this sequence is an adult in good health. The sequenced sample was peripheral blood, obtained on day 0 of AZD1222 vaccination. CDR3 region: CATSSRRGRNTGELFF. As DNA, the CDR3 is TGTGCCACCAGCAGCAGGAGGGGACGGAACACCGGGGAGCTGTTTTTT. Complete variable domain (other parts from reference TRBV15 and TRBJ2-2): DAMVIQNPRYQVTQFGKPVTLSCSQTLNHNVMYWYQQKSSQAPKLLFHYYDKDFNNEADTPDNFQSRRPNTSFCFLDIRSPGLGDTAMYLCATSSRRGRNTGELFFGEGSRLTVL.